This TCR beta chain was captured by sequencing in a study of cytomegalovirus exposure and HLA in healthy donors. PCR used 60 Vbeta primers and 13 Jbeta primers. TCRdb keeps only in-frame clones here, not all; method: immunoSEQ multiplex PCR. The top ten hold under 6.5% of the sample, which has 150,000 to 200,000 clones, 84% seen once. Study findings and constraints: Most CMV-associated TCR beta chains appeared HLA-restricted in a later analysis. As a later analysis showed, a missense DCLRE1C variant was linked to trimming of TCR beta V- and J-genes.

This clone was seen only a few times. Its antigen is still unknown. The sample was PBMCs. This clonotype was obtained from a man aged 50-60 years in good health and CMV-seropositive.

The CDR3 here is CASSGGRNTEAFF. For the CDR3, the DNA is TGTGCCAGCTCAGGGGGGAGGAACACTGAAGCTTTCTTT. The chain has TRBV6-1 and TRBJ1-1; the match to TRBD1 covers 7 bases. Looked up from germline, CDR1 is MNHNS and CDR2 is SASEGT. Trimming removed 8 bases from V and 1 base from J; junction bases left unmatched: 4. CDR3 length: 13 amino acids.